These 11 T cell receptor beta chains came from one sample sequenced in a study of blood T cell repertoires in COVID-19. Using immunoSEQ multiplex PCR, the repertoire was profiled, and TCRdb retains in-frame clones only, with some absent. The profile shows about 320,000 clones, nearly 90% of them singletons. The specimen was PBMCs or T cells enriched from blood (not recorded which). The origin of the receptors is a woman between 25 and 40 years old who had recovered from COVID-19.

The chain links TRBV4-3 to TRBJ2-2, with D unclear. Germline-derived CDR1 and CDR2 are LGHNA and YSLEER. The V and J ends lost 3 bases and 3 bases respectively, with 14 bases between them. CDR3 length: 16 amino acids. The CDR3 spells CASSHYMRRYTGELFF. CDR3 coding DNA: TGCGCCAGCAGCCATTACATGCGGCGGTACACCGGGGAGCTGTTTTTT.

J is TRBJ1-2 and V is TRBV2; D is unclear. The CDR3 is made up of 13 amino acids. CDR1 and CDR2 (germline): SNHLY, FYNNEI. V was shortened by 8 bases and J by 4 bases, with 14 bases between the two germline ends. The CDR3 nucleotides are TGTGCCAGCCACGGAACCGGGGTCTATGGCTACACCTTC. As protein: CASHGTGVYGYTF.

The rearrangement joins TRBV7-9 to TRBJ1-1; D gene uncertain. The CDR3 is 13 residues long. With 3 bases removed from V and 3 bases from J, the gap between germline ends came to 8 bases. Germline CDR1 is SEHNR and CDR2 is FQNEAQ (reference sequence). The CDR3 DNA is TGTGCCAGCAGCTTCCGGTCGGACACTGAAGCTTTCTTT. It is translated as CASSFRSDTEAFF.

The V gene is TRBV12-5, the J gene TRBJ1-1; 8 nucleotides match TRBD1. Losses at the gene ends were 5 bases for V and 0 bases for J; bases not matched to a gene: 14. The CDR3 consists of 18 residues. CDR1 is LGHNT and CDR2 is FRNRAP in the germline V gene. In DNA form, the CDR3 reads TGTGCTAGTGGTCAACAGGGGGAATTCTCCTCCATGAACACTGAAGCTTTCTTT. This sequence encodes CASGQQGEFSSMNTEAFF.

The chain recombines TRBV15 with TRBJ2-7; TRBD1 matches at 11 bases. CDR3 length: 15 residues. Losses at the gene ends were 1 base for V and 2 bases for J; bases not matched to a gene: 1. The germline gives CDR1 LNHNV, CDR2 YYDKDF (reference sequence). The CDR3 sequence is CATSRAGQGAYEQYF. The CDR3 DNA is TGTGCCACCAGCAGAGCGGGACAGGGGGCCTACGAGCAGTACTTC. Drawing the rest from reference TRBV15 and TRBJ2-7, the complete variable domain is DAMVIQNPRYQVTQFGKPVTLSCSQTLNHNVMYWYQQKSSQAPKLLFHYYDKDFNNEADTPDNFQSRRPNTSFCFLDIRSPGLGDTAMYLCATSRAGQGAYEQYFGPGTRLTVT.

This chain uses TRBV6-5 with TRBJ1-2; no clear D gene. There are 13 residues in the CDR3. Trimming pared 8 bases from V and 5 bases from J, leaving 15 bases between. The germline CDR1 and CDR2 sequences are MNHEY and SVGAGI. The CDR3 nucleotides read TGTGCCAGCGGCCGGGGAGCCGCGTATGGCTACACCTTC. This encodes CASGRGAAYGYTF.

As for this clone: At one end the junction does not follow the germline gene, possibly because of a read error. CDR3 coding DNA: TGTGCCAGCAGTTACCTAGCGGGGGCCCAAGGGACCCAGTACTTC. Amino acid sequence: CASSYLAGAQGTQYF. The V and J genes are TRBV6-5 and TRBJ2-5, with 10 bases identical to TRBD2. This CDR3 is 15 amino acids long. The germline CDR1 and CDR2 sequences are MNHEY and SVGAGI.

The chain has TRBV3-1 (or the pseudogene TRBV3-2) and TRBJ1-6; TRBD1 agrees at 10 bases. V lost 3 bases, J lost 12 bases, and 26 bases stayed unmatched. This CDR3 spans 21 amino acids. CDR1 LGHDT and CDR2 YNNKEL come from the germline V gene (reference sequence). The CDR3 DNA follows: TGTGCCAGCAGCCACACGACAGGGGGCTCACCCTCGTTTGCGGCGCAAGAACCCCTCCACTTT. Translating gives CASSHTTGGSPSFAAQEPLHF.

This chain connects TRBV5-1 to TRBJ1-1, with D possibly matching TRBD1 (5 bases). The CDR3 covers 14 residues. Germline loops: CDR1 SGHRS, CDR2 YFSETQ. V was trimmed by 4 bases and J by 5 bases, leaving 15 bases between them. The CDR3, as DNA: TGCGCCAGCAGCGAAGGGGTTTTAGGGACTGAAGCTTTCTTT. It specifies CASSEGVLGTEAFF.

The V and J genes are TRBV30 and TRBJ1-2, with D unclear. CDR3 length: 14 amino acids. The V gene lost 0 bases and the J gene lost 0 bases, with 8 bases spanning the gap. The germline gives CDR1 GTSNPN, CDR2 SVGIG (reference sequence). CDR3: CAWSVRQANYGYTF. Written as DNA, the CDR3 is TGTGCCTGGAGTGTAAGGCAGGCTAACTATGGCTACACCTTC.

The gene calls are TRBV6-5 and TRBJ2-7, with 7 bases aligning to TRBD1. CDR1 and CDR2 from the germline V gene are MNHEY and SVGAGI. This CDR3 spans 13 amino acids. V shed 6 bases, J shed 2 bases, and the junction held 4 bases outside the gene matches. The CDR3 region is CASSLDRPYEQYF. As DNA, the CDR3 is TGTGCCAGCAGCCTGGACAGGCCCTACGAGCAGTACTTC.